A single sample gave rise to the 15 T cell receptor beta chains below, sequenced in a study of monozygotic twins with inflammatory bowel disease. TCRdb reprocessed the 5' RACE reads, with one entry per CDR3 protein and no DNA. The table lists approximately 210,000 distinct CDR3 sequences. The sequenced sample was blood. All receptors come from a human donor with ulcerative colitis or Crohn's disease, or a healthy co-twin of an affected twin (not recorded which).

The rearrangement joins TRBV4-1 to TRBJ2-1; TCRdb's D call of TRBD1 is untestable without DNA. Germline CDR1 MGHRA, CDR2 YSYEKL. This CDR3 comprises 15 residues. CDR3 amino acids: CASSQDEAGDNEQFF.

The chain employs TRBV12-3 or TRBV12-4 and TRBJ1-5; TCRdb outputs TRBD1, but without DNA this stays unchecked. The CDR3 is made up of 16 amino acids. This CDR3 reads CASSPDRGEGNQPQHF.

The V gene is TRBV5-1, the J gene TRBJ1-1; the TCRdb call, TRBD1, lacks DNA for checking. The CDR3 is made up of 15 amino acids. Germline V gives CDR1 SGHRS, CDR2 YFSETQ. This CDR3 reads CASSLGTGGGTEAFF.

The V call is TRBV10-3, the J call TRBJ2-5; the D call from TCRdb, TRBD2, cannot be confirmed without DNA. Germline V gene sequence: CDR1 ENHRY, CDR2 SYGVKD. The CDR3 loop spans 12 amino acids. CDR3 amino acids: CAIRGTSETQYF.

The chain links TRBV19 to TRBJ1-1; TCRdb's assignment of TRBD1 cannot be checked, as there is no DNA. Germline V CDR1 and CDR2: LNHDA, SQIVND (reference sequence). CDR3 size: 14 residues. The CDR3 is CASIQTGVNTEAFF.

This rearrangement joins TRBV10-2 to TRBJ1-1. CDR1 WSHSY and CDR2 SAAADI come from the germline V gene. The CDR3 consists of 15 residues. The CDR3 loop reads CASSEWHLMNTEAFF.

V is TRBV5-1 and J is TRBJ1-1. The V gene's germline CDR1 is SGHRS and CDR2 YFSETQ. The CDR3 loop spans 13 amino acids. Here the CDR3 reads CASSLAIGTEAFF. The full variable domain, its missing parts supplied by reference TRBV5-1 and TRBJ1-1, is KAGVTQTPRYLIKTRGQQVTLSCSPISGHRSVSWYQQTPGQGLQFLFEYFSETQRNKGNFPGRFSGRQFSNSRSEMNVSTLELGDSALYLCASSLAIGTEAFFGQGTRLTVV.

The V call is TRBV24-1, the J call TRBJ2-5; TCRdb's D call, TRBD1, is unchecked because there is no DNA. The CDR3 extends over 15 amino acids. Looked up from germline, CDR1 is KGHDR and CDR2 is SFDVKD. The CDR3 is CATSGLVGAQETQYF.

The V and J genes are TRBV18 and TRBJ1-2. The CDR3 length is 12 residues. Germline V gene lookup returns CDR1 KGHSH and CDR2 LQKENI. Here the CDR3 reads CASSSQLYGYTF. Together with reference TRBV18 and TRBJ1-2, the CDR3 gives the full variable domain: NAGVMQNPRHLVRRRGQEARLRCSPMKGHSHVYWYRQLPEEGLKFMVYLQKENIIDESGMPKERFSAEFPKEGPSILRIQQVVRGDSAAYFCASSSQLYGYTFGSGTRLTVV.

The chain carries TRBV5-5 and TRBJ2-3; TCRdb indicates TRBD2, and absent DNA this call remains unverified. CDR3 length: 16 amino acids. Germline loops: CDR1 SGHKS, CDR2 YYEKEE (reference sequence). The chain's CDR3 is CASSPLASADTDTQYF. The variable domain in full, completed from reference TRBV5-5 and TRBJ2-3, reads DAGVTQSPTHLIKTRGQQVTLRCSPISGHKSVSWYQQVLGQGPQFIFQYYEKEERGRGNFPDRFSARQFPNYSSELNVNALLLGDSALYLCASSPLASADTDTQYFGPGTRLTVL.

This chain connects TRBV28 to TRBJ2-1; TCRdb proposes TRBD1, but this gene call is untestable without DNA. CDR3 length: 12 residues. Germline V gene sequence: CDR1 MDHEN, CDR2 SYDVKM. The CDR3 region is CASTRDVNEQFF.

The V call is TRBV10-3, the J call TRBJ1-2; TCRdb proposes TRBD1, but this gene call is untestable without DNA. CDR1 is ENHRY and CDR2 is SYGVKD in the germline V gene. The CDR3 runs to 15 residues. The CDR3 protein is CAISGTRGDLDGYTF.

The chain has TRBV7-3 and TRBJ1-1; the TRBD1 assignment by TCRdb is unverifiable without DNA. The CDR3 extends over 17 amino acids. The germline V gene has CDR1 SGHTA and CDR2 FQGTGA. CDR3 region: CASSLTGRTGGNTEAFF.

The V and J genes are TRBV7-2 and TRBJ1-5; TCRdb indicates TRBD1, and absent DNA this call remains unverified. The CDR3 length is 13 residues. CDR1 SGHTA and CDR2 FQGNSA come from the germline V gene. The CDR3 sequence: CASSLGRAQPQHF.

This sequence joins TRBV7-2 and TRBJ2-2. Germline values: CDR1 SGHTA, CDR2 FQGNSA. The CDR3 is made up of 13 amino acids. CDR3 sequence: CASSVNLVGELFF.